The sequence of this TCR beta chain was determined in a study of early T cells in non-severe SARS-CoV-2 infection (dated by TCRdb to about 2021). With regard to the full study: TCR sequencing used bulk RNA from unsorted whole blood, so alpha and beta chains could not be paired. General conclusions and limits of the study: VDJdb matching was skewed toward anti-spike CD8 responses and likely underestimated virus-specific expansions, missing private and CD4 specificities.

Set within a cohort of healthcare workers in London, UK, this nested case-control study involved weekly PCR testing of nasopharyngeal swabs along with blood sampling. Healthcare workers were recruited during the week of the UK lockdown, between 23 and 31 March 2020, and followed weekly for up to 16 weeks. Libraries came from 5' RACE. TCRdb names NextSeq 500 as the instrument used. To correct for sequencing error and PCR bias, the TCR library protocol tagged individual cDNA molecules with unique molecular identifiers. Both TCR alpha and beta chains were sequenced, and tight co-correlation was observed between alpha and beta sequence abundances in each sample. As for the original processing: Decombinator V4 was used to annotate TCR sequences for V gene, J gene and CDR3. Expanded TCRs were defined as changing significantly between any two time points under a Poisson model with p below 0.0001. TCR abundances were normalised to the total number of TCRs sequenced in each sample and reported as counts per million. MAIT TCRs were defined by TRAV1-2 paired with TRAJ12, TRAJ20 or TRAJ33, and iNKT TCRs by TRAV10 paired with TRAJ18. VDJdb, accessed 1 November 2021, was searched for CMV, EBV and SARS-CoV-2 annotated TCRs, with TCRs annotated for multiple antigens excluded. The raw public reads went through TCRdb reprocessing: fastp at Q25, MiXCR clone calling, in-frame beta chains kept. Merged by CDR3 protein, the rows form single entries marked with the most common genes and DNA. None of the V and J calls come from the authors' own analysis; TCRdb made them. Present in this sample are roughly 120,000 distinct CDR3 sequences, around 12% of which were seen just once. Clones ranked in the top ten supply 3.5% to 4% of the sample.

The table lists this clonotype with many counts. The target of this receptor is not known. No much larger clone exists at a distance of one base, and base qualities are not known. The CDR3, cysteine through phenylalanine, is 17 amino acids long. Only the CDR3 portion is preserved as DNA: 51 bases, with reading frame beginning at the first base. Germline trimming amounts to 4 bases on V and 1 base on J, with 5 as the count of junction bases outside the gene matches. Taken from the germline V gene (reference sequence), the CDR1 and CDR2 loops are LNHDA and SQIVND. The specimen comprised whole blood, sampled at baseline. Recombination joined TRBV19 with TRBJ1-5; TRBD1 fits 12 bases in the junction. This clonotype was sampled from an adult who was a healthcare worker with PCR-confirmed SARS-CoV-2 infection or an uninfected control (not recorded which). The DNA sequence is as follows: TGTGCCAGTAGTAAGGGACAGGGGGCGCTGAGCAATCAGCCCCAGCATTTT. This encodes CASSKGQGALSNQPQHF.